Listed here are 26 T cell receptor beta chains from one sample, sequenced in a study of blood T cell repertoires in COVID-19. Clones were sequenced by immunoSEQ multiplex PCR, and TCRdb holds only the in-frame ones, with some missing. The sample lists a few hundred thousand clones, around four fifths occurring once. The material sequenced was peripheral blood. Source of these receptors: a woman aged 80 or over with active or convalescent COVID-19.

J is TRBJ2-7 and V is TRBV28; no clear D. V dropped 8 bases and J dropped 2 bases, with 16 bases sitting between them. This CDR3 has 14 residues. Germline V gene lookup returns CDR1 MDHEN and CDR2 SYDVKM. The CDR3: CASREAGSTYEQYF. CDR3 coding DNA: TGTGCCAGCCGAGAAGCAGGTTCCACCTACGAGCAGTACTTC.

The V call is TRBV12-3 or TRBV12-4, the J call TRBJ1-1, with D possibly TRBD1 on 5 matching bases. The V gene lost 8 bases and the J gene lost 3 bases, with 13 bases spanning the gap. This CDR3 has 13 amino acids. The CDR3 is CASQRRRDTEAFF. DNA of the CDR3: TGTGCCAGCCAGAGGCGCAGGGACACTGAAGCTTTCTTT.

Here the CDR3 reads CASSYAGLRSYEQYF. Here the CDR3 DNA reads TGTGCCAGCAGTTATGCAGGCCTCCGTTCCTACGAGCAGTACTTC. The chain uses TRBV6-2 or TRBV6-3 and TRBJ2-7; no reliable D call. This CDR3 region has 15 residues. The V gene's germline CDR1 is MNHEY and CDR2 SVGEGT. V lost 3 bases and J 1 base, leaving 13 bases between the germline ends.

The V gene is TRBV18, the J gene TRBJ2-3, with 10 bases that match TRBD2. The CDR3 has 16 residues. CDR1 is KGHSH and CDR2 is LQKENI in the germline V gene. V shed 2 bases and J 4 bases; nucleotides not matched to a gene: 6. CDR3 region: CASSPAIAGGSDTQYF. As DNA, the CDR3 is TGTGCCAGCTCACCAGCGATAGCGGGAGGTTCAGATACGCAGTATTTT.

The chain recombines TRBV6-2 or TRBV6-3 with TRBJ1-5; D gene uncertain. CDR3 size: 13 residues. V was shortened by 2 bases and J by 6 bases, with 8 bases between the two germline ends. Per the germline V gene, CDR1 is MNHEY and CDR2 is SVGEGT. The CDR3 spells CASSYGGGQPQHF. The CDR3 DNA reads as TGTGCCAGCAGTTACGGAGGAGGTCAGCCCCAGCATTTT.

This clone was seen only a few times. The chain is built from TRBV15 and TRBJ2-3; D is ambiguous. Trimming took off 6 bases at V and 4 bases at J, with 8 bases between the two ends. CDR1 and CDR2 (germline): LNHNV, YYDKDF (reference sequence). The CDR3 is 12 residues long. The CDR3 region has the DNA TGTGCCACCAGGGCCCAAGCAGATACGCAGTATTTT. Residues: CATRAQADTQYF.

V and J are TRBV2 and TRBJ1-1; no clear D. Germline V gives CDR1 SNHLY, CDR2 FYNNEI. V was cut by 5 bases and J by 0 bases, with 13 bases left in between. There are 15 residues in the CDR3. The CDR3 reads CASSLLARMNTEAFF. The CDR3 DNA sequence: TGTGCCAGCAGTTTGTTGGCACGAATGAACACTGAAGCTTTCTTT.

CDR3 protein: CASSLNRINSYSAEQYF. The CDR3 DNA reads TGCGCCAGCAGCCTAAATAGGATCAACAGCTACTCGGCGGAGCAGTACTTC. This chain links TRBV5-1 with TRBJ2-7; D unclear. The length of the CDR3 is 17 residues. Germline V gives CDR1 SGHRS, CDR2 YFSETQ. V lost 4 bases, J lost 7 bases, and 27 bases lay in between.

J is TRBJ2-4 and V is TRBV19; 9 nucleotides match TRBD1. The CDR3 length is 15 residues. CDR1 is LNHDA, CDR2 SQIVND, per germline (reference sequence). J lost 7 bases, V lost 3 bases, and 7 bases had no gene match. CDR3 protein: CASSITGGSGNIQYF. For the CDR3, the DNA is TGTGCCAGTAGTATCACAGGGGGCTCGGGGAACATTCAGTACTTC.

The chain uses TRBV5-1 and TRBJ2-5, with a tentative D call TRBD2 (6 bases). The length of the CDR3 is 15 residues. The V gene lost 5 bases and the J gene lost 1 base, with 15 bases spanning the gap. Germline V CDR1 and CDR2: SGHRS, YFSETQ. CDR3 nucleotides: TGCGCCAGCAGTGGTCTCGCGGGGAGCCAAGAGACCCAGTACTTC. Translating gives CASSGLAGSQETQYF.

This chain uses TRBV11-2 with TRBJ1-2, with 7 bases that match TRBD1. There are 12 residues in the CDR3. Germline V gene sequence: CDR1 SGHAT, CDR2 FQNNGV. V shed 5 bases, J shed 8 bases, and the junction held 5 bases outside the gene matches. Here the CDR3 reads CASSPKGAGYTF. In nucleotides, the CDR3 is TGTGCCAGCAGCCCCAAGGGGGCAGGCTACACCTTC. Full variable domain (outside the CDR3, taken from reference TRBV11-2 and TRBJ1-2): EAGVAQSPRYKIIEKRQSVAFWCNPISGHATLYWYQQILGQGPKLLIQFQNNGVVDDSQLPKDRFSAERLKGVDSTLKIQPAKLEDSAVYLCASSPKGAGYTFGSGTRLTVV.

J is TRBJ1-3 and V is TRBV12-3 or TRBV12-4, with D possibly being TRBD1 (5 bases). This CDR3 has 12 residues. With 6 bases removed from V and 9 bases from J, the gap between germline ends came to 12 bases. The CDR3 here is CASRAPRVTIYF. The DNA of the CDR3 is TGTGCCAGCAGGGCTCCCAGGGTCACCATATATTTT.

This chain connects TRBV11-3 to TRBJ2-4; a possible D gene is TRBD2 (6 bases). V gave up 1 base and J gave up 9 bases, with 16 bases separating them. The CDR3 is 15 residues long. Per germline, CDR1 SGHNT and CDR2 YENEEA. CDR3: CASSLVSGQGVIQYF. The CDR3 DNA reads TGTGCCAGCAGCTTAGTGAGCGGGCAGGGCGTCATTCAGTACTTC.

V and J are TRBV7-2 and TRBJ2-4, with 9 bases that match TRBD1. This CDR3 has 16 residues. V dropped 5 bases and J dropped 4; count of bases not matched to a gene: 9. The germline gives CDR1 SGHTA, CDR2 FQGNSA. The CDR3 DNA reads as TGTGCCAGCAGCCCGCAGACCGGGACAGGGAAAAACATTCAGTACTTC. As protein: CASSPQTGTGKNIQYF.

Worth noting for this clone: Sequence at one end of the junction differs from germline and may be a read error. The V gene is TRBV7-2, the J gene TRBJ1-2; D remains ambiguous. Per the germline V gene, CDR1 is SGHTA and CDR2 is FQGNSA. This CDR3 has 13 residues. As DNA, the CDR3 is TGTGCCAGCAGCTCGACACCTAATTATGGCTACACCTTC. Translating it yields CASSSTPNYGYTF.

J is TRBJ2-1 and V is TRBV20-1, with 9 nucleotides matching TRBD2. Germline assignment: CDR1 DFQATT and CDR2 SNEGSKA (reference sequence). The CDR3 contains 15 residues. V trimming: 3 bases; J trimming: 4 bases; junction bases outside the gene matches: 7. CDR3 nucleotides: TGCAGTGCTAGTTCGCGGGGGGGCCGATACAATGAGCAGTTCTTC. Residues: CSASSRGGRYNEQFF.

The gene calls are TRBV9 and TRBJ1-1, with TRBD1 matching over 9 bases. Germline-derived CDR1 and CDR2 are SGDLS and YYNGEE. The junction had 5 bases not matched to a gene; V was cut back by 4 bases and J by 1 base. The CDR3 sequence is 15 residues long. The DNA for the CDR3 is TGTGCCAGCAGCACACACAGGGGGCAGAACACTGAAGCTTTCTTT. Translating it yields CASSTHRGQNTEAFF.

The CDR3 DNA is TGTGCCAGCTCGACAGCAAATCAGCCCCAGCATTTT. Translated, it gives CASSTANQPQHF. This chain joins TRBV6-5 and TRBJ1-5, with a possible D match to TRBD1 (5 bases). Trimming shortened V by 8 bases and J by 4 bases, and 9 bases separated the two germline ends. Germline V gene sequence: CDR1 MNHEY, CDR2 SVGAGI. This CDR3 is built from 12 residues.

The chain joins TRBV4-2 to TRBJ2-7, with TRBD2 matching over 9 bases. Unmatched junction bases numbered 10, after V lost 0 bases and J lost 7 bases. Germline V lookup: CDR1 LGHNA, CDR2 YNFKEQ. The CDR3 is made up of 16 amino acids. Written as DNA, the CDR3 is TGTGCCAGCAGCCAAGATTTGGCGGGGGGGCCAGGTGAGCAGTACTTC. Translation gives CASSQDLAGGPGEQYF.

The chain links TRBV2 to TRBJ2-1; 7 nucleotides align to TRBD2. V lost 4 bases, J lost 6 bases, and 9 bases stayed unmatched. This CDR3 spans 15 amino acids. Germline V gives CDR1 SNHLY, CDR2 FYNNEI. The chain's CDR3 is CASSGAGALANEQFF. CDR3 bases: TGTGCCAGCAGTGGGGCGGGAGCGTTAGCCAATGAGCAGTTCTTC. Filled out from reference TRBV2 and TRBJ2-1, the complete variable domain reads EPEVTQTPSHQVTQMGQEVILRCVPISNHLYFYWYRQILGQKVEFLVSFYNNEISEKSEIFDDQFSVERPDGSNFTLKIRSTKLEDSAMYFCASSGAGALANEQFFGPGTRLTVL.

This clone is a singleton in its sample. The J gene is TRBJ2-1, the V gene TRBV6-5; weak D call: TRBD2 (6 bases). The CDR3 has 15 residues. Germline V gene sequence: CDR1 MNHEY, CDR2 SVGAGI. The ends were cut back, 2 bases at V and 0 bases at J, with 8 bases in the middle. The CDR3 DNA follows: TGTGCCAGCAGTTACGGGGGGAGCTCCTACAATGAGCAGTTCTTC. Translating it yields CASSYGGSSYNEQFF.

Here the CDR3 reads CASSSTTGSYEQYF. CDR3 coding DNA: TGTGCCAGCAGCTCAACCACAGGGTCCTACGAGCAGTACTTC. The chain couples TRBV5-4 to TRBJ2-7, with D perhaps matching TRBD1 (6 bases). The CDR3 sequence is 14 residues long. The V end was cut by 3 bases, the J end by 1 base, with 11 bases between. Germline lookup yields CDR1 SGHNT and CDR2 YYREEE (reference sequence).

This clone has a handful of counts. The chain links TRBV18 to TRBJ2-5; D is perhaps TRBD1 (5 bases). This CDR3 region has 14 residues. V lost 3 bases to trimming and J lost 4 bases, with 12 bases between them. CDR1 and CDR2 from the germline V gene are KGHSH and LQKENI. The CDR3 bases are TGTGCCAGCTCACCTGGGGCTTTAACAGAGACCCAGTACTTC. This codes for CASSPGALTETQYF.

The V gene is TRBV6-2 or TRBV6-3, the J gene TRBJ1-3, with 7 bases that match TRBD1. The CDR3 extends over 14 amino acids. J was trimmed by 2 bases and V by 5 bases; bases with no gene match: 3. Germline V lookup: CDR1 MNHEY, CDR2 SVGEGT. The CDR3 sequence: CASSPDRAGNTIYF. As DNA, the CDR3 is TGTGCCAGCAGTCCCGACAGGGCTGGAAACACCATATATTTT.

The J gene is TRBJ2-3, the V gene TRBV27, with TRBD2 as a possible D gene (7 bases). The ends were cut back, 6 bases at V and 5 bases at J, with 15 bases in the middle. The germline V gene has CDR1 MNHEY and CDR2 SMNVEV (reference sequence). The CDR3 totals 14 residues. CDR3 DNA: TGTGCCAGCAGGGAAGGGGGGGCAGAAGATACGCAGTATTTT. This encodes CASREGGAEDTQYF.

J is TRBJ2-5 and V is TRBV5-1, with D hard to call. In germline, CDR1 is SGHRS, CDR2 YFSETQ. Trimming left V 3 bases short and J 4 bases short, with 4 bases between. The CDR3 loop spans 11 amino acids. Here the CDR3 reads CASSSVETQYF. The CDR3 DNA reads TGCGCCAGCAGCTCAGTAGAGACCCAGTACTTC.